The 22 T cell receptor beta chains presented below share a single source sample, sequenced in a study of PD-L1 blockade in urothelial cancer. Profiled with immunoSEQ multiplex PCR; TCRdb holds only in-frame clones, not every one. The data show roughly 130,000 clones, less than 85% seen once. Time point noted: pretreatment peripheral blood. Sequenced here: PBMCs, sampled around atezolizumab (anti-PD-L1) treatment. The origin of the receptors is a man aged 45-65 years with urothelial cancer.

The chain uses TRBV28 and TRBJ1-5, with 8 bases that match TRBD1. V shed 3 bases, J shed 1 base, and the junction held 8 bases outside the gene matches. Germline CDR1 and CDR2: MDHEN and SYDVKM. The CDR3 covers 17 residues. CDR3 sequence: CASSFRPGGASNQPQHF. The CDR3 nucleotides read TGTGCCAGCAGTTTCCGGCCAGGGGGCGCGAGCAATCAGCCCCAGCATTTT. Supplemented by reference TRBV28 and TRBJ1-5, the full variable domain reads DVKVTQSSRYLVKRTGEKVFLECVQDMDHENMFWYRQDPGLGLRLIYFSYDVKMKEKGDIPEGYSVSREKKERFSLILESASTNQTSMYLCASSFRPGGASNQPQHFGDGTRLSIL.

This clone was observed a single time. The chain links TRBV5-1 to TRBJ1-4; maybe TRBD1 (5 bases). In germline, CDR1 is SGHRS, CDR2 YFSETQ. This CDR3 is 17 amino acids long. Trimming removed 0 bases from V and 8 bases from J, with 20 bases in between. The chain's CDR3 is CASSLALGGQYREKLFF. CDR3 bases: TGCGCCAGCAGCTTGGCCCTTGGCGGACAATATAGAGAAAAACTGTTTTTT.

This CDR3 reads CASSYSAGDHEQYF. The CDR3 DNA is TGTGCCAGCAGTTACTCTGCGGGAGACCACGAGCAGTACTTC. The V and J genes are TRBV6-6 and TRBJ2-7, with 7 bases aligning to TRBD2. Germline values: CDR1 MNHNY, CDR2 SVGAGI (reference sequence). V shed 0 bases and J 5 bases; nucleotides not matched to a gene: 4. This CDR3 spans 14 amino acids.

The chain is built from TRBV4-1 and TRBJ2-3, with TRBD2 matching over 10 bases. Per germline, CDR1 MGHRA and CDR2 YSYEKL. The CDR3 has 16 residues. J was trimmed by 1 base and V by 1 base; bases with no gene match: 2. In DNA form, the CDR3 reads TGCGCCAGCAGCCAAGCCGGGACTAGCGGCACAGATACGCAGTATTTT. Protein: CASSQAGTSGTDTQYF.

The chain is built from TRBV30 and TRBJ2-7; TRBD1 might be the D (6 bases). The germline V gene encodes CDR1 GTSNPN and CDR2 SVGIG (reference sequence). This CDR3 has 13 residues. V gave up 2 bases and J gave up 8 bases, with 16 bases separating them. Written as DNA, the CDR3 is TGTGCCTGGAGTCCCGGGACACCGAACAAGCAGTACTTC. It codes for CAWSPGTPNKQYF.

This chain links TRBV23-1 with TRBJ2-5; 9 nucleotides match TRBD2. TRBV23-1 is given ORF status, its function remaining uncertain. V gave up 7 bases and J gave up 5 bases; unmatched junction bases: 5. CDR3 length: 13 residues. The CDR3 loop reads CASTLAGVETQYF. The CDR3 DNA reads TGCGCCAGCACTTTAGCGGGAGTGGAGACCCAGTACTTC.

The CDR3 loop is CAISDGTGYGYTF. CDR3 sequence (DNA): TGTGCCATCAGTGATGGGACAGGCTATGGCTACACCTTC. The V gene is TRBV10-3, the J gene TRBJ1-2; 8 bases map to TRBD1. The CDR3 length is 13 residues. Losses at the gene ends were 3 bases for V and 4 bases for J; bases not matched to a gene: 1. Germline-derived CDR1 and CDR2 are ENHRY and SYGVKD.

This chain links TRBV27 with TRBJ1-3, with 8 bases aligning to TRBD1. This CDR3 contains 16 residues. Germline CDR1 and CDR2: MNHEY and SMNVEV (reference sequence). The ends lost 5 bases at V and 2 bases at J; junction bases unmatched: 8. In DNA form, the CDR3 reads TGTGCCAGCAGTGCACACAGGGGGGAGCCTGGAAACACCATATATTTT. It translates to CASSAHRGEPGNTIYF.

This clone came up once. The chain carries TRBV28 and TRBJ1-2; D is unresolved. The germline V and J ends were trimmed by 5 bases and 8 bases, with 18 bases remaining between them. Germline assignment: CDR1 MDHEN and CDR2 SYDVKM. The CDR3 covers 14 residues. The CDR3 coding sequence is TGTGCCAGCAGTCCCATGCGACCAGGCTTGGGCTACACCTTC. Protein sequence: CASSPMRPGLGYTF.

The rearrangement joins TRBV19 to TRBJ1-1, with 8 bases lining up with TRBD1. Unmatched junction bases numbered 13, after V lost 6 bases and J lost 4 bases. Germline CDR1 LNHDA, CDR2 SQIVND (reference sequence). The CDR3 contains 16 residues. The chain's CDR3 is CASSPIGQGGITEAFF. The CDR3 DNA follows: TGTGCCAGTAGCCCTATCGGACAGGGCGGTATCACTGAAGCTTTCTTT.

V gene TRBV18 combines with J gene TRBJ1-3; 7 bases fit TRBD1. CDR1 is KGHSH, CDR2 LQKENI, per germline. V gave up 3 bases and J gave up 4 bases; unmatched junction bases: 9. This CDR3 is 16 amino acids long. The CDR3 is CASSPGDRVSGNTIYF. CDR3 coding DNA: TGTGCCAGCTCACCCGGAGACAGGGTCTCCGGAAACACCATATATTTT.

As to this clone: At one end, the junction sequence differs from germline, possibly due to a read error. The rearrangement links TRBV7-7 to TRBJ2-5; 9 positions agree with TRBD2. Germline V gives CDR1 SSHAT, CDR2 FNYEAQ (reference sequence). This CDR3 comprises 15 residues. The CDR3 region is CASSLAASGKETQYF. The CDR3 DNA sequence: TGTGCTAGCAGCTTAGCGGCTAGCGGGAAGGAGACCCAGTACTTC.

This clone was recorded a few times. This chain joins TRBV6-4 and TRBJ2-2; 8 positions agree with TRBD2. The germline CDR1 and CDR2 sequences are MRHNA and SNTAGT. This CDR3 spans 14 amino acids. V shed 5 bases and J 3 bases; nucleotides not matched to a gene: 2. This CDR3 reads CASSSGSDTGELFF. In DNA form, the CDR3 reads TGTGCCAGCAGTAGCGGGAGTGACACCGGGGAGCTGTTTTTT.

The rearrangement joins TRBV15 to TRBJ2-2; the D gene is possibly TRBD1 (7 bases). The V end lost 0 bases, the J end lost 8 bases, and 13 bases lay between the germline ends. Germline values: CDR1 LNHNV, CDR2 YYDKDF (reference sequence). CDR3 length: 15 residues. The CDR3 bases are TGTGCCACCAGCAGAGATTCCAGGGGGGCAGGGGAGCTGTTTTTT. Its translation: CATSRDSRGAGELFF.

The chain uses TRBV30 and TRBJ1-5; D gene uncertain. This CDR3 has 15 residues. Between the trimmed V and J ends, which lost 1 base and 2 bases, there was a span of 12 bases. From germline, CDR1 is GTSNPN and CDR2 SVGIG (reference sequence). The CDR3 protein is CAWSGTRGGNQPQHF. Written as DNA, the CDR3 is TGTGCCTGGAGTGGCACACGGGGAGGCAATCAGCCCCAGCATTTT.

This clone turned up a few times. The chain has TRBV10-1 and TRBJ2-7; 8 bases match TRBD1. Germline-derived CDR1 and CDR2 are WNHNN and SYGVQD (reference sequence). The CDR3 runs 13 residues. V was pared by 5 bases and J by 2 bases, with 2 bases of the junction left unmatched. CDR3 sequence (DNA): TGCGCCAGCAGTAAGGGACAGGCCTACGAGCAGTACTTC. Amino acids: CASSKGQAYEQYF.

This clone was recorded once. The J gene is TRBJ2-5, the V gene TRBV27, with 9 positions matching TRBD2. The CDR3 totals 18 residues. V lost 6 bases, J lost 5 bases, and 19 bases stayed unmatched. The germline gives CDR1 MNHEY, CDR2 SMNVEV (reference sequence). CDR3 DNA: TGTGCCAGCAGCCGCCGCGGGGCGGGGGGGGTTACCGGGGAGACCCAGTACTTC. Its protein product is CASSRRGAGGVTGETQYF.

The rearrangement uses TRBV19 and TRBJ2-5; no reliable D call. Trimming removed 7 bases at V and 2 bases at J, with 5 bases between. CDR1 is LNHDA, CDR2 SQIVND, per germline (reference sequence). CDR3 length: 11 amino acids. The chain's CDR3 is CASTSQETQYF. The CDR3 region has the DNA TGTGCCAGTACCTCTCAAGAGACCCAGTACTTC.

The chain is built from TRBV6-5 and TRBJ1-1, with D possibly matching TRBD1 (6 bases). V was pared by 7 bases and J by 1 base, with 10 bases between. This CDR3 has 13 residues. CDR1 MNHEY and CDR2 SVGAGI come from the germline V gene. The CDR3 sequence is CASTPDRNTEAFF. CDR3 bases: TGTGCCAGCACTCCGGACAGGAACACTGAAGCTTTCTTT.

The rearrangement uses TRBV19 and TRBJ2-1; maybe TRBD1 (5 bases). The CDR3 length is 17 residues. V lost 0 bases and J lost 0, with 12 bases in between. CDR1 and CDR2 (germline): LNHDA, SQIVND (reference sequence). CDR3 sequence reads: CASSIDQGASSYNEQFF. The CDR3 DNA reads TGTGCCAGTAGTATAGATCAGGGCGCCAGCTCCTACAATGAGCAGTTCTTC.

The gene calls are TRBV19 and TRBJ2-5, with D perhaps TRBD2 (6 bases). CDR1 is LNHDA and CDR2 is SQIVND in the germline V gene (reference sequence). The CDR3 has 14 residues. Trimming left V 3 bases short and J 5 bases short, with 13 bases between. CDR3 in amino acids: CASSIRLEAETQYF. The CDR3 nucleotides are TGTGCCAGTAGTATCAGACTAGAGGCGGAGACCCAGTACTTC.

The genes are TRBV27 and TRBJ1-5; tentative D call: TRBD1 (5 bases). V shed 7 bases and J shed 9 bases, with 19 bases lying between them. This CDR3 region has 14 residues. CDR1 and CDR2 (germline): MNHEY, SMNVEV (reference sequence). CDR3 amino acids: CASKGQGIGGPQHF. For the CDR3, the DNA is TGTGCCAGCAAAGGACAAGGGATTGGCGGGCCCCAGCATTTT.